Listed below are T cell receptor beta chains from one sample, sequenced in a study of beta chain features in type 1 diabetes. Sequencing was performed with immunoSEQ multiplex PCR; in TCRdb, only in-frame clones are kept and a portion is missing. This sample has hundreds of thousands of clones, with roughly 15% found just once. The source material was naive CD4+ T cells from blood. The receptors originated from a young woman in good health. The CDR3 runs from the conserved cysteine through the conserved F or W. Fields, in order: J gene, clone size, V gene, D gene, CDR3 protein, CDR3 DNA. A D gene is named only where the DNA matches it firmly. Rows give clone size only sometimes, using once, few, many, or a class for an expanded clone.

>TRBJ2-5|few|TRBV21-1|-
CASSEHGQGKLEEQETQYF
TGTGCCAGCAGCGAACACGGGCAGGGGAAATTAGAGGAGCAAGAGACCCAGTACTTC
>TRBJ2-7|few|TRBV7-8|TRBD1
CASSIIRTGTEQYF
TGTGCCAGCAGCATAATCCGGACAGGGACCGAGCAGTACTTC
>TRBJ2-7|-|TRBV28|-
CASRTSSYEQYF
TGTGCCAGCAGAACCTCTTCCTACGAGCAGTACTTC
>TRBJ1-2|-|TRBV5-8|-
CASSLAGPGFRGYTF
TGTGCCAGCAGCTTGGCCGGCCCAGGGTTTCGGGGCTACACCTTC
>TRBJ1-4|few|TRBV7-9|TRBD1
CASSQDRAGKKLFF
TGTGCCAGCAGCCAGGACAGGGCGGGAAAAAAACTGTTTTTT
>TRBJ2-7|once|TRBV20-1|-
CSASKLYEQYF
TGCAGTGCTAGTAAACTCTACGAGCAGTACTTC
>TRBJ2-2|few|TRBV10-3|TRBD1
CAISGGTGENTGELFF
TGTGCCATCAGCGGGGGGACAGGGGAGAACACCGGGGAGCTGTTTTTT
>TRBJ2-3|few|TRBV19|-
CASSISGGQRTDTQYF
TGTGCCAGTAGTATTTCCGGTGGACAGCGCACAGATACGCAGTATTTT
>TRBJ2-1|few|TRBV28|TRBD2
CASSPGTSGRNEQFF
TGTGCCAGCAGTCCGGGGACTAGCGGGAGGAATGAGCAGTTCTTC
>TRBJ1-1|few|TRBV19|TRBD1
CASSMGTVAGTEAFF
TGTGCCAGTAGTATGGGGACAGTTGCTGGCACTGAAGCTTTCTTT
>TRBJ2-5|-|TRBV7-3|-
CASSLNALGEGGQETQYF
TGTGCCAGCAGCTTAAATGCCTTGGGGGAAGGGGGCCAAGAGACCCAGTACTTC
>TRBJ2-3|-|TRBV18|TRBD2
CASSPVAGSTDTQYF
TGTGCCAGCTCACCAGTAGCGGGATCCACAGATACGCAGTATTTT
>TRBJ1-2|-|TRBV6-1|-
CASSEVWGRGYTF
TGTGCCAGCAGTGAAGTTTGGGGTAGGGGCTACACCTTC
>TRBJ2-1|-|TRBV18|-
CASSPLTGSYNEQFF
TGTGCCAGCTCACCGCTGACCGGCTCCTACAATGAGCAGTTCTTC
>TRBJ1-1|-|TRBV27|-
CASSPGGRTEAFF
TGTGCCAGCAGTCCCGGGGGGAGGACTGAAGCTTTCTTT
>TRBJ1-2|-|TRBV19|-
CASSMGAVYGYTF
TGTGCCAGTAGTATGGGAGCAGTCTATGGCTACACCTTC
>TRBJ2-5|few|TRBV23-1|TRBD1
CASSGGGQGQETQYF
TGCGCCAGCAGCGGAGGGGGACAGGGACAAGAGACCCAGTACTTC
>TRBJ1-3|-|TRBV28|-
CASSFPGSSGNTIYF
TGTGCCAGCAGTTTTCCAGGGTCATCGGGAAACACCATATATTTT
>TRBJ2-5|-|TRBV4-3|-
CASSPQGQTQETQYF
TGCGCCAGCAGCCCTCAGGGGCAGACACAAGAGACCCAGTACTTC
>TRBJ2-1|-|TRBV5-6|TRBD2
CASSLYSSGTGEQFF
TGTGCCAGCAGCTTGTACAGTAGCGGGACTGGTGAGCAGTTCTTC
>TRBJ2-3|few|TRBV5-5|-
CASSLFDTDTQYF
TGTGCCAGCAGCTTATTTGACACAGATACGCAGTATTTT
>TRBJ2-7|few|TRBV4-3|TRBD1
CASSPHPDRARDGEQYF
TGCGCCAGCAGCCCCCACCCGGACAGGGCGAGGGATGGCGAGCAGTACTTC
>TRBJ2-6|-|TRBV28|-
CASSDSFTRANVLTF
TGTGCCAGCTCGGACAGCTTCACTCGGGCCAACGTCCTGACTTTC
>TRBJ2-7|-|TRBV6-5|-
CASSQSFVSYEQYF
TGTGCCAGCAGCCAAAGTTTCGTCTCCTACGAGCAGTACTTC
>TRBJ1-3|few|TRBV4-3|TRBD1
CASSQGQGFTGNTIYF
TGCGCCAGCAGCCAGGGACAGGGTTTTACTGGAAACACCATATATTTT
>TRBJ2-3|many|TRBV14|-
CASSQNLRDTQYF
TGTGCCAGCAGCCAGAATTTAAGAGATACGCAGTATTTT
>TRBJ2-4|-|TRBV6-1|TRBD1
CASSEGRDRGSKNIQYF
TGTGCCAGCAGTGAAGGTCGGGACAGGGGGTCCAAAAACATTCAGTACTTC
>TRBJ2-1|few|TRBV27|TRBD1
CASGRQGAHYNEQFF
TGTGCCAGCGGGAGGCAGGGGGCCCACTACAATGAGCAGTTCTTC
>TRBJ1-5|-|TRBV6-5|-
CASRGGYQPQHF
TGTGCCAGCCGAGGGGGATATCAGCCCCAGCATTTT
>TRBJ2-7|-|TRBV7-9|-
CASSQVGGEQYF
TGTGCCAGCTCCCAGGTGGGGGGAGAGCAGTACTTC
>TRBJ1-1|-|TRBV29-1|-
CSVETYRAGTEAFF
TGCAGCGTCGAAACCTACAGGGCGGGAACTGAAGCTTTCTTT
>TRBJ2-7|-|TRBV5-1|-
CASTPGGGTIHYEQYF
TGCGCCAGCACCCCCGGAGGGGGCACAATCCACTACGAGCAGTACTTC
>TRBJ1-1|-|TRBV4-3|TRBD1
CASSQTGTGNGEAFF
TGCGCCAGCAGCCAGACCGGGACAGGGAACGGTGAAGCTTTCTTT
>TRBJ1-2|few|TRBV15|-
CATSRDPAGTSGYTF
TGTGCCACCAGCAGAGATCCGGCAGGCACGTCTGGCTACACCTTC
>TRBJ2-2|-|TRBV7-6|-
CASSLMQAPTGELFF
TGTGCCAGCAGCTTAATGCAGGCACCCACCGGGGAGCTGTTTTTT
>TRBJ1-2|few|TRBV28|TRBD1
CASSDRVYYGYTF
TGTGCCAGCTCTGACAGGGTGTACTATGGCTACACCTTC
>TRBJ2-7|-|TRBV7-2|TRBD2
CASSLAGTSGLYEQYF
TGTGCCAGCAGCTTAGCTGGGACTAGCGGCTTGTACGAGCAGTACTTC
>TRBJ2-3|-|TRBV7-9|TRBD2
CASSSLFSGSTDTQYF
TGTGCCAGCAGCTCTTTATTTAGCGGGAGCACAGATACGCAGTATTTT
>TRBJ2-3|-|TRBV7-6|-
CASSLALGIRSTDTQYF
TGTGCCAGCAGCTTAGCGCTCGGAATCCGGTCAACAGATACGCAGTATTTT
>TRBJ2-5|few|TRBV5-1|TRBD1
CASSARTGGEETQYF
TGCGCCAGCAGCGCCCGGACAGGGGGCGAAGAGACCCAGTACTTC
>TRBJ1-6|-|TRBV4-2|-
CASSSLTYVTPHSPLHF
TGTGCCAGCAGCTCCCTGACATATGTGACGCCCCATTCACCCCTCCACTTT
>TRBJ2-5|few|TRBV5-4|-
CASSLAGARAETQYF
TGTGCCAGCAGCTTGGCCGGGGCCAGGGCAGAGACCCAGTACTTC
>TRBJ2-6|-|TRBV4-2|TRBD1
CASSQETGVANVLTF
TGTGCCAGCAGCCAAGAGACAGGGGTGGCCAACGTCCTGACTTTC
>TRBJ2-7|few|TRBV18|-
CASSPRRGYEQYF
TGTGCCAGCTCACCACGGAGGGGTTACGAGCAGTACTTC
>TRBJ1-4|few|TRBV21-1|-
CASSKSDRGANEKLFF
TGTGCCAGCAGCAAAAGCGACAGGGGGGCTAATGAAAAACTGTTTTTT
>TRBJ2-5|once|TRBV11-2|TRBD2
CASTPIRGVEETQYF
TGTGCCAGCACCCCAATCCGGGGGGTAGAAGAGACCCAGTACTTC
>TRBJ2-1|once|TRBV28|TRBD2
CASSPSGKAHNEQFF
TGTGCCAGCAGTCCCAGCGGGAAAGCGCACAATGAGCAGTTCTTC